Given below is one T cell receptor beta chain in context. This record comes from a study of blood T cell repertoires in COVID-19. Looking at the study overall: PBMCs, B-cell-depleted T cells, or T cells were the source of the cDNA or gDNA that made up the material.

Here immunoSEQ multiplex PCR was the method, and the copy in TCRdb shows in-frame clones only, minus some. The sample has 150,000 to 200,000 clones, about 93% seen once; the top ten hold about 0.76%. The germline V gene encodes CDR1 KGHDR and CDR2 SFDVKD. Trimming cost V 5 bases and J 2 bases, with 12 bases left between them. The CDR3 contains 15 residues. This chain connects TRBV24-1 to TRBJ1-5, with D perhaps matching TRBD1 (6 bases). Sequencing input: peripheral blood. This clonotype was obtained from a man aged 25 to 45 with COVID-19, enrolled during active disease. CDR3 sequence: CATSAGGPGNQPQHF. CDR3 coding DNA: TGTGCCACCAGTGCCGGGGGGCCGGGCAATCAGCCCCAGCATTTT.